This T cell receptor (beta chain) was obtained from a study of blood T cell repertoires in COVID-19. Across the study: There were acute and convalescent COVID-19 samples, and they came from the United States, Italy and Spain. The analysed material was cDNA or gDNA that came from T cells, B-cell-depleted T cells, or PBMCs.

The CDR3 spans 13 residues. The ends were cut back, 3 bases at V and 4 bases at J, with 10 bases in the middle. Sequencing used immunoSEQ multiplex PCR; TCRdb keeps in-frame clones, though not all of them. The table lists more than 150,000 clones, under 85% of them singletons. Sequencing used peripheral blood. This chain links TRBV12-3 or TRBV12-4 with TRBJ2-7; D perhaps matches TRBD2 (5 bases). The sequence came from a human donor in a cohort sampled during active COVID-19. The CDR3 sequence: CASSLGSPYEQYF. CDR3 DNA: TGTGCCAGCAGTTTGGGGAGCCCGTACGAGCAGTACTTC.